One and the same sample provided the 24 T cell receptor beta chains below, sequenced in a study of post-analysis software for immune sequencing data. TCR beta cDNA libraries had unique molecular identifiers. TCRdb re-called the PCR reads with MiXCR, one entry per CDR3 protein. The table lists roughly 800,000 distinct CDR3 sequences, about 45% of them singletons. These receptors have no known antigen. Overall study findings and caveats: Several TRBV segments (TRBV5-6, TRBV5-1 and TRBV20-1 among them) occurred more frequently in patients than in controls.

Sequencing was carried out using blood. The receptors originated from a girl between 10 and 17 years old with multiple sclerosis.

Of note for this clonotype: Relative to the germline gene, one junction end is altered; a read error may explain this. The V call is TRBV9, the J call TRBJ2-3, with 9 bases matching TRBD1. The CDR3 extends over 16 amino acids. CDR1 and CDR2 (germline): SGDLS, YYNGEE. CDR3 residues: CASSRRDRVSTGTQYF. CDR3 DNA sequence: TGTGCCAGCAGCCGTAGGGACAGGGTTAGCACAGGTACGCAGTATTTT.

The chain is built from TRBV3-1 and TRBJ2-1; 7 bases fit TRBD1. V was pared by 4 bases and J by 10 bases, with 10 bases of the junction left unmatched. The CDR3 has 14 amino acids. In germline, CDR1 is LGHDT, CDR2 YNNKEL (reference sequence). CDR3 in amino acids: CASSPPGQLLEQFF. The CDR3 coding sequence is TGTGCCAGCAGCCCGCCGGGACAGCTCTTAGAGCAGTTCTTC.

This clonotype was recorded at least ten times. The genes are TRBV9 and TRBJ2-3; 7 nucleotides line up with TRBD2. The CDR3 totals 14 residues. The germline V gene encodes CDR1 SGDLS and CDR2 YYNGEE. V trimming: 2 bases; J trimming: 0 bases; junction bases outside the gene matches: 0. The CDR3 here is CASSVSGSTDTQYF. CDR3 DNA: TGTGCCAGCAGCGTTAGCGGGAGCACAGATACGCAGTATTTT.

The chain recombines TRBV7-8 with TRBJ1-5; perhaps TRBD1 as D (5 bases). Trimming left V 5 bases short and J 3 bases short, with 17 bases between. This CDR3 has 16 amino acids. The germline V gene has CDR1 SGHVS and CDR2 FQNEAQ. This CDR3 is CASSTIPGPTNQPQHF. In nucleotides, the CDR3 is TGTGCCAGCAGCACAATTCCAGGGCCCACCAATCAGCCCCAGCATTTT.

The chain employs TRBV27 and TRBJ2-3; 11 nucleotides line up with TRBD2. The V gene end was trimmed by 2 bases and the J gene end by 2 bases; junction bases not matched to a gene: 12. The CDR3 is 19 amino acids. Looked up from germline, CDR1 is MNHEY and CDR2 is SMNVEV (reference sequence). The CDR3 sequence: CASSLAYPSSGRPTDTQYF. The CDR3 coding sequence is TGTGCCAGCAGTTTAGCCTACCCCTCTAGCGGGAGGCCCACAGATACGCAGTATTTT.

This chain uses TRBV20-1 with TRBJ2-6, with D perhaps matching TRBD1 (6 bases). V was pared by 4 bases and J by 4 bases, with 17 bases between. The CDR3 loop spans 16 amino acids. Germline loops: CDR1 DFQATT, CDR2 SNEGSKA (reference sequence). The chain's CDR3 is CSAMGAFAWGANVLTF. In DNA, the CDR3 is TGCAGTGCTATGGGGGCTTTCGCGTGGGGGGCCAACGTCCTGACTTTC.

CDR3 residues: CASSPPAGPSYNEQFF. For the CDR3, the DNA is TGTGCCAGCAGCCCACCGGCAGGGCCCTCCTACAATGAGCAGTTCTTC. The rearrangement joins TRBV6-2 or TRBV6-3 to TRBJ2-1; perhaps TRBD1 as D (5 bases). This CDR3 is 16 amino acids long. Germline V CDR1 and CDR2: MNHEY, SVGEGT. Trimming removed 6 bases at V and 0 bases at J, with 15 bases between.

The chain recombines TRBV6-2 or TRBV6-3 with TRBJ2-1, with no clear D. The CDR3 sequence is 18 residues long. V was shortened by 2 bases and J by 6 bases, with 23 bases between the two germline ends. Germline loops: CDR1 MNHEY, CDR2 SVGEGT. CDR3 in amino acids: CASSYPKRVGIIINEQFF. CDR3 DNA: TGTGCCAGCAGTTACCCCAAAAGGGTGGGGATAATCATCAATGAGCAGTTCTTC.

This clonotype was counted only a few times. The genes are TRBV20-1 and TRBJ2-5; D gene uncertain. CDR3 length: 12 amino acids. Germline CDR1 reads DFQATT; CDR2 reads SNEGSKA (reference sequence). Trimming left V 1 base short and J 1 base short, with 4 bases between. The CDR3 protein is CSARVGQETQYF. The CDR3 bases are TGCAGTGCTAGAGTAGGCCAAGAGACCCAGTACTTC.

J is TRBJ2-6 and V is TRBV29-1, with D unclear. The CDR3 runs to 15 residues. Germline values: CDR1 SQVTM, CDR2 ANQGSEA. V dropped 5 bases and J dropped 0 bases, with 11 bases sitting between them. Here the CDR3 reads CSVINRSSGANVLTF. For the CDR3, the DNA is TGCAGCGTTATTAATCGGAGCTCTGGGGCCAACGTCCTGACTTTC.

This clonotype was found once. The chain couples TRBV12-3 or TRBV12-4 to TRBJ1-5; possibly TRBD1 for D (5 bases). The CDR3 length is 15 residues. V lost 6 bases, J lost 1 base, and 13 bases lay in between. DNA of the CDR3: TGTGCCAGCAGCCCCTTGGGGGACAGCAATCAGCCCCAGCATTTT. Its protein is CASSPLGDSNQPQHF.

The genes are TRBV7-9 and TRBJ2-3, with D unresolved. Trimming removed 5 bases from V and 2 bases from J, with 11 bases in between. Germline values: CDR1 SEHNR, CDR2 FQNEAQ (reference sequence). CDR3 length equals 14 residues. The CDR3 bases are TGTGCCAGCAGCCCCCAAGGGTTCACAGATACGCAGTATTTT. Protein product: CASSPQGFTDTQYF.

For this clonotype: One junction end disagrees with the germline gene, perhaps due to a read error. The rearrangement links TRBV6-2 or TRBV6-3 to TRBJ2-7; D is uncertain. Per germline, CDR1 MNHEY and CDR2 SVGEGT. The CDR3 sequence is 12 residues long. The DNA of the CDR3 is TGTGCCAGCAGTAAAAGCTCCTACGGGCAGTACTTC. It yields the protein CASSKSSYGQYF.

The chain couples TRBV3-1 to TRBJ1-1; D call uncertain. The CDR3 sequence is 15 residues long. The germline V gene encodes CDR1 LGHDT and CDR2 YNNKEL (reference sequence). Deletions cut 0 bases from V and 4 bases from J, with 12 bases between. Here the CDR3 reads CASSQEDGEGTEAFF. The DNA of the CDR3 is TGTGCCAGCAGCCAAGAGGACGGAGAGGGCACTGAAGCTTTCTTT.

This clonotype has just a few counts. The chain is built from TRBV20-1 and TRBJ2-1; 8 bases are a match to TRBD2. Trimming took 6 bases from V and 5 from J; bases not matched to a gene: 9. Germline assignment: CDR1 DFQATT and CDR2 SNEGSKA (reference sequence). The CDR3 consists of 14 residues. CDR3 sequence reads: CSAFKGGRNNEQFF. The CDR3 region has the DNA TGCAGTGCCTTCAAGGGCGGGAGGAACAATGAGCAGTTCTTC.

This clonotype has only a few counts. V is TRBV12-3 or TRBV12-4 and J is TRBJ1-1; TRBD1 might be the D (6 bases). There are 16 residues in the CDR3. Trimming cost V 2 bases and J 12 bases, with 25 bases left between them. The CDR3 protein is CASSLRSGGERGKTFF. CDR3 in DNA: TGTGCCAGCAGTTTACGTTCGGGAGGGGAAAGGGGGAAAACTTTCTTT.

This clonotype was observed at least ten times. Relative to the germline gene, one junction end is altered; a read error may explain this. This chain uses TRBV5-1 with TRBJ1-2, with D possibly TRBD1 on 6 matching bases. Germline-derived CDR1 and CDR2 are SGHRS and YFSETQ. This CDR3 has 12 residues. The CDR3 loop reads CASSLGGAGYTF. In DNA, the CDR3 is TGTGCCAGCAGCTTAGGGGGGGCTGGCTACACCTTC.

There are a few counts of this clonotype. V is TRBV25-1 and J is TRBJ2-1, with D perhaps given as TRBD1 or TRBD2 (6 bases each). CDR1 is MGHDK and CDR2 is SYGVNS in the germline V gene. V was cut by 5 bases and J by 3 bases, with 11 bases left in between. The CDR3 has 14 residues. CDR3: CASSRAGHYNEQFF. Written as DNA, the CDR3 is TGTGCCAGCAGTAGGGCGGGACACTACAATGAGCAGTTCTTC.

V is TRBV19 and J is TRBJ2-1, with 7 bases fitting TRBD2. The CDR3 extends over 15 amino acids. CDR1 and CDR2 from the germline V gene are LNHDA and SQIVND (reference sequence). J lost 10 bases, V lost 1 base, and 10 bases had no gene match. CDR3 bases: TGTGCCAGTAGTATAGGGGAGGGCACCCTCTCGGAGCAGTTCTTC. Translating it yields CASSIGEGTLSEQFF.

This clonotype has only a few counts. V usage is TRBV27 and J usage is TRBJ2-7; TRBD2 aligns across 13 bases. J gave up 2 bases and V 5 bases, and 3 bases lay outside the gene matches. The CDR3 covers 15 residues. Germline loops: CDR1 MNHEY, CDR2 SMNVEV (reference sequence). In DNA form, the CDR3 reads TGTGCCAGCAGTATGGGACTAGCGGGGCCCTACGAGCAGTACTTC. Its translation is CASSMGLAGPYEQYF.

V is TRBV4-1 and J is TRBJ2-7; D is undetermined. V was clipped by 0 bases and J by 5 bases, with 8 bases between them. The CDR3 covers 13 residues. From germline, CDR1 is MGHRA and CDR2 YSYEKL. The CDR3 DNA sequence: TGCGCCAGCAGCCAAGATGCCGTTCACGAGCAGTACTTC. This codes for CASSQDAVHEQYF.

Only a few counts were recorded for this clonotype. This rearrangement joins TRBV25-1 to TRBJ1-2; TRBD1 matches 7 bases. V shed 1 base, J shed 0 bases, and the junction held 14 bases outside the gene matches. CDR3 length equals 19 residues. CDR1 MGHDK and CDR2 SYGVNS come from the germline V gene. In nucleotides, the CDR3 is TGTGCCAGCAGTGAATTTACGGGGACAGCCGATCTCGCTAACTATGGCTACACCTTC. It codes for CASSEFTGTADLANYGYTF.

This clonotype was seen more than once but under ten times. The chain uses TRBV5-1 and TRBJ2-7, with a weak D call TRBD1 (6 bases). Germline values: CDR1 SGHRS, CDR2 YFSETQ. The V end was cut by 5 bases, the J end by 2 bases, with 17 bases between. The CDR3 is 15 residues long. CDR3 region: CASSSTGQVPYEQYF. CDR3 bases: TGCGCCAGCAGTTCTACAGGGCAAGTCCCCTACGAGCAGTACTTC.

The chain has TRBV24-1 and TRBJ1-5; weak D call: TRBD1 (6 bases). The ends were cut back, 4 bases at V and 8 bases at J, with 14 bases in the middle. Looked up from germline, CDR1 is KGHDR and CDR2 is SFDVKD. This CDR3 region has 14 residues. As DNA, the CDR3 is TGTGCCACCAGTGAGGCGGGGGGCGTGAAGCCCCAGCATTTT. Translated: CATSEAGGVKPQHF.